These T cell receptor beta chains were read from a single sample in a study of shared clonotypes between healthy human individuals. Sequenced by immunoSEQ multiplex PCR; TCRdb stores in-frame clones only, minus some. The repertoire includes millions of clones, around 95% of them detected once, and 0.13% sits in the top ten. Sequencing was carried out using naive CD4+ T cells sorted from blood. The receptors shown here come from a young man in good health. Each CDR3 is given with its conserved first and last residue. Each record gives: clone size, J gene, CDR3 length, V gene, D gene, CDR3 DNA, CDR3 protein. A D gene is named only where the DNA matches it firmly. The size entry is marked missing in some rows and otherwise reads once, few, many or a size class.

abundance: NA
j_gene: TRBJ2-7
len: 13
v_gene: TRBV6-1
d_gene: NA
CDR3nt: TGTGCCAGCAGTGACCAGGGCCCCTACGAGCAGTACTTC
CDR3aa: CASSDQGPYEQYF

abundance: NA
j_gene: TRBJ2-4
len: 14
v_gene: TRBV2
d_gene: NA
CDR3nt: TGTGCCAGCAGTGAAGACAGTACCCCCGTCATTCAGTACTTC
CDR3aa: CASSEDSTPVIQYF

abundance: NA
j_gene: TRBJ1-4
len: 15
v_gene: TRBV11-2
d_gene: NA
CDR3nt: TGTGCCAGCAGCTCTCTCACGGGGGGCTCAGAAAAACTGTTTTTT
CDR3aa: CASSSLTGGSEKLFF

abundance: NA
j_gene: TRBJ1-4
len: 16
v_gene: TRBV30
d_gene: TRBD1
CDR3nt: TGTGCCTGGAGTGTAGTAGGGACAGAGACTATTGGTCGGCTGTTTTTT
CDR3aa: CAWSVVGTETIGRLFF

abundance: NA
j_gene: TRBJ1-2
len: 11
v_gene: TRBV29-1
d_gene: TRBD1
CDR3nt: TGCAGCGTTCAGGGGGTCTATGGCTACACCTTC
CDR3aa: CSVQGVYGYTF

abundance: NA
j_gene: TRBJ1-2
len: 15
v_gene: TRBV18
d_gene: NA
CDR3nt: TGTGCCAGCTCACCAAACCAGCTTACTAACTATGGCTACACCTTC
CDR3aa: CASSPNQLTNYGYTF

abundance: NA
j_gene: TRBJ1-1
len: 13
v_gene: TRBV30
d_gene: TRBD1
CDR3nt: TGTGCCTGGAGTCCCCGGACAGGGCATGCGTCTTTCTTT
CDR3aa: CAWSPRTGHASFF

abundance: NA
j_gene: TRBJ1-3
len: 15
v_gene: TRBV5-1
d_gene: NA
CDR3nt: TGCGCCAGCAGCTTGGCGGGGACGGAAGGAAACACCATATATTTT
CDR3aa: CASSLAGTEGNTIYF

abundance: NA
j_gene: TRBJ1-3
len: 16
v_gene: TRBV5-1
d_gene: TRBD1
CDR3nt: TGCGCCAGCAGCTTTAGGACAGGGGAGGCTGGAAACACCATATATTTT
CDR3aa: CASSFRTGEAGNTIYF

abundance: NA
j_gene: TRBJ1-1
len: 12
v_gene: TRBV19
d_gene: NA
CDR3nt: TGTGCCAGTAACCCTCAGCTGGGTGAAGCTTTCTTT
CDR3aa: CASNPQLGEAFF

abundance: NA
j_gene: TRBJ1-2
len: 12
v_gene: TRBV14
d_gene: NA
CDR3nt: TGTGCCAGCAGCCAAGATCTATTTGACAGATACTTC
CDR3aa: CASSQDLFDRYF

abundance: NA
j_gene: TRBJ1-2
len: 13
v_gene: TRBV5-1
d_gene: NA
CDR3nt: TGCGCCAGCAGCCAGGGAGGGTATAATGGCTACACCTTC
CDR3aa: CASSQGGYNGYTF

abundance: NA
j_gene: TRBJ1-1
len: 14
v_gene: TRBV18
d_gene: TRBD1
CDR3nt: TGTGCCAGCTCCCTTTGGACAGGGAACACTGAAGCTTTCTTT
CDR3aa: CASSLWTGNTEAFF

abundance: NA
j_gene: TRBJ2-3
len: 16
v_gene: TRBV5-1
d_gene: NA
CDR3nt: TGCGCCAGCAGCTTGGGTGAAGGAGAAAGCACAGATACGCAGTATTTT
CDR3aa: CASSLGEGESTDTQYF

abundance: NA
j_gene: TRBJ1-1
len: 15
v_gene: TRBV25-1
d_gene: NA
CDR3nt: TGTGCCAGCAGTGCCCCGACAGGCAAGAACACTGAAGCTTTCTTT
CDR3aa: CASSAPTGKNTEAFF

abundance: NA
j_gene: TRBJ2-3
len: 12
v_gene: TRBV12-5
d_gene: NA
CDR3nt: TGTGCTAGTGCCACGGCTGACGATACGCAGTATTTT
CDR3aa: CASATADDTQYF

abundance: NA
j_gene: TRBJ2-7
len: 16
v_gene: TRBV18
d_gene: TRBD2
CDR3nt: TGTGCCAGCTCACCAGAGCTAGCGGGAGTGAGGTACGAGCAGTACTTC
CDR3aa: CASSPELAGVRYEQYF

abundance: NA
j_gene: TRBJ2-7
len: 14
v_gene: TRBV11-3
d_gene: NA
CDR3nt: TGTGCCAGCAGCTTCCAGGGCGGAACCTACGAGCAGTACTTC
CDR3aa: CASSFQGGTYEQYF

abundance: NA
j_gene: TRBJ1-1
len: 14
v_gene: TRBV18
d_gene: NA
CDR3nt: TGTGCCAGCTCACCAACCGAGGGGAACACTGAAGCTTTCTTT
CDR3aa: CASSPTEGNTEAFF

abundance: NA
j_gene: TRBJ2-2
len: 15
v_gene: TRBV4-1
d_gene: NA
CDR3nt: TGCGCCAGCAGCCCCCACGAGGCTGGAACCGGGGAGCTGTTTTTT
CDR3aa: CASSPHEAGTGELFF

abundance: NA
j_gene: TRBJ1-5
len: 13
v_gene: TRBV2
d_gene: NA
CDR3nt: TGTGCCAGCAGTGGAGAATCCAATCAGCCCCAGCATTTT
CDR3aa: CASSGESNQPQHF

abundance: once
j_gene: TRBJ1-2
len: 14
v_gene: TRBV18
d_gene: TRBD1
CDR3nt: TGTGCCAGCTCACCGGACAGGGGGCAGGGTGGCTACACCTTC
CDR3aa: CASSPDRGQGGYTF

abundance: NA
j_gene: TRBJ1-1
len: 15
v_gene: TRBV11-2
d_gene: NA
CDR3nt: TGTGCCAGCAGCTTGGGGGCGGCGATGAACACTGAAGCTTTCTTT
CDR3aa: CASSLGAAMNTEAFF

abundance: NA
j_gene: TRBJ2-1
len: 17
v_gene: TRBV4-1
d_gene: TRBD2
CDR3nt: TGCGCCAGCAGCCAAGACCCGCCGGGACTAGCGGGAGTTCGGGAGTTCTTC
CDR3aa: CASSQDPPGLAGVREFF

abundance: NA
j_gene: TRBJ1-5
len: 15
v_gene: TRBV19
d_gene: TRBD1
CDR3nt: TGTGCCAGTAGTATAATCGGGACAGGTAATCAGCCCCAGCATTTT
CDR3aa: CASSIIGTGNQPQHF

abundance: once
j_gene: TRBJ2-4
len: 15
v_gene: TRBV5-6
d_gene: NA
CDR3nt: TGTGCCAGCAGCACGGATTGGCCCTTGAGAAACATTCAGTACTTC
CDR3aa: CASSTDWPLRNIQYF